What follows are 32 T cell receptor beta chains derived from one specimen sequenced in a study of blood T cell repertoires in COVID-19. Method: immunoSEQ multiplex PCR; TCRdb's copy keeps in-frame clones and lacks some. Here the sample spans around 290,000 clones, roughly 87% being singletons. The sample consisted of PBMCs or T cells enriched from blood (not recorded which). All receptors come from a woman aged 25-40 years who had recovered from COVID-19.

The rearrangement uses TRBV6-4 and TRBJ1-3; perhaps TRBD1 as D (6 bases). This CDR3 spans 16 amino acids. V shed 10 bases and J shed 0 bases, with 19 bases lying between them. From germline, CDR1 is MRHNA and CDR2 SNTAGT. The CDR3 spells CAIPGTPTSSGNTIYF. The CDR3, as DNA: TGTGCCATTCCTGGGACACCTACCAGCTCTGGAAACACCATATATTTT.

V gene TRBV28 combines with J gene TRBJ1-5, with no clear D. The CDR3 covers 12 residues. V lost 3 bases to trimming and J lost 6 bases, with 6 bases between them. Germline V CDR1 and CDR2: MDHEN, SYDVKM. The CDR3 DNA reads TGTGCCAGCAGTTTCTACAGTCAGCCCCAGCATTTT. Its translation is CASSFYSQPQHF.

In nucleotides, the CDR3 is TGTGCCAGCAGCCCGCGGAGGGGCTACGAGCAGTACTTC. Protein: CASSPRRGYEQYF. This chain joins TRBV14 and TRBJ2-7; possibly TRBD2 for D (6 bases). V gave up 4 bases and J gave up 3 bases, with 10 bases separating them. The CDR3 sequence is 13 residues long. The germline gives CDR1 SGHDN, CDR2 FVKESK.

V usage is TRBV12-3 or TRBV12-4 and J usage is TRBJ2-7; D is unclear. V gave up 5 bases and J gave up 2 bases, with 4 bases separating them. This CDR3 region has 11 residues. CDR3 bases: TGTGCCAGCAGTGTTACCTACGAGCAGTACTTC. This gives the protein CASSVTYEQYF.

CDR3 residues: CASSLNQGSYEQYF. DNA for the CDR3: TGTGCCAGCAGCTTAAACCAGGGTTCCTACGAGCAGTACTTC. The chain links TRBV7-3 to TRBJ2-7, with TRBD1 as a possible D gene (5 bases). The CDR3 length is 14 residues. V shed 1 base and J shed 1 base, with 8 bases lying between them. Germline CDR1 is SGHTA and CDR2 is FQGTGA.

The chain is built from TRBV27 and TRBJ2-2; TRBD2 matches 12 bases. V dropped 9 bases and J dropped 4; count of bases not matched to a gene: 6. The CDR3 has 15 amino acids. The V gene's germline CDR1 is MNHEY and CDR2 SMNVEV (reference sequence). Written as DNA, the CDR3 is TGTGCCAGTAGAAAGGGACTAGCGGGCACCGGGGAGCTGTTTTTT. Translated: CASRKGLAGTGELFF.

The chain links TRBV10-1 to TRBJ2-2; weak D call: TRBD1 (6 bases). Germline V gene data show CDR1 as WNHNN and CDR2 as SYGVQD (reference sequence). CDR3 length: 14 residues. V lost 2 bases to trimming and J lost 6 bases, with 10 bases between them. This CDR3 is CASSEVEGAGELFF. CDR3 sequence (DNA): TGCGCCAGCAGTGAGGTAGAGGGGGCCGGGGAGCTGTTTTTT.

The CDR3 DNA reads TGCAGCGTTCTTCGGACAGGTGAAAAACTGTTTTTT. Translated: CSVLRTGEKLFF. The V call is TRBV29-1, the J call TRBJ1-4, with 7 positions matching TRBD1. Germline loops: CDR1 SQVTM, CDR2 ANQGSEA. The CDR3 totals 12 residues. V lost 5 bases and J lost 7; bases outside the gene matches: 4. The full variable domain, with the rest looked up from reference TRBV29-1 and TRBJ1-4, is SAVISQKPSRDICQRGTSLTIQCQVDSQVTMMFWYRQQPGQSLTLIATANQGSEATYESGFVIDKFPISRPNLTFSTLTVSNMSPEDSSIYLCSVLRTGEKLFFGSGTQLSVL.

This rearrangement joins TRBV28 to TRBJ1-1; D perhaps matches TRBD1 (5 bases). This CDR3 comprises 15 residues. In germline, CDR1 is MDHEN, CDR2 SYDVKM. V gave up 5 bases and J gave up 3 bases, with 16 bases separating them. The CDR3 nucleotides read TGTGCCAGCAGTCTTCCGGGATGGGGGGACACTGAAGCTTTCTTT. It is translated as CASSLPGWGDTEAFF. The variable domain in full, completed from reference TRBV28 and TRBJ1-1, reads DVKVTQSSRYLVKRTGEKVFLECVQDMDHENMFWYRQDPGLGLRLIYFSYDVKMKEKGDIPEGYSVSREKKERFSLILESASTNQTSMYLCASSLPGWGDTEAFFGQGTRLTVV.

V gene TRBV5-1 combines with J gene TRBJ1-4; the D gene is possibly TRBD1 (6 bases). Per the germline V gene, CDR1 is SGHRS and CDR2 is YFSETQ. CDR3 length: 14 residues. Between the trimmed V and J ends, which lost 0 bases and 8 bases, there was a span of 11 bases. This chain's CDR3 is CASSLGTEGEKLFF. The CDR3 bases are TGCGCCAGCAGCTTGGGGACAGAAGGGGAAAAACTGTTTTTT.

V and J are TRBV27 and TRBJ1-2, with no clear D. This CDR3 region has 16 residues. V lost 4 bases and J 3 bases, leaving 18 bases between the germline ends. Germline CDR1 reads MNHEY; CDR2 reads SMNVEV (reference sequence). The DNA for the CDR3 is TGTGCCAGCAGTTCCGGGGAAGGACTGACCTACTATGGCTACACCTTC. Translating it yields CASSSGEGLTYYGYTF.

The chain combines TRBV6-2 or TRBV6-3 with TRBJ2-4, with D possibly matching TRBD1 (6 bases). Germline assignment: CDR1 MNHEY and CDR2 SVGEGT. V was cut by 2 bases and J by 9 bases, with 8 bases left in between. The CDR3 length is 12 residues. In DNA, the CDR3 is TGTGCCAGCAGTTACGGACAGCGCATTCAGTACTTC. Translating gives CASSYGQRIQYF.

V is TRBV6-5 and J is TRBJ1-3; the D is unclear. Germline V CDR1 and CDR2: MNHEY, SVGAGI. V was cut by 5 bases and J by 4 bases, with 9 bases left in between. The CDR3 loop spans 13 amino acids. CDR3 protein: CASSPTLGNTIYF. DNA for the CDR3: TGTGCCAGCAGTCCGACATTGGGAAACACCATATATTTT.

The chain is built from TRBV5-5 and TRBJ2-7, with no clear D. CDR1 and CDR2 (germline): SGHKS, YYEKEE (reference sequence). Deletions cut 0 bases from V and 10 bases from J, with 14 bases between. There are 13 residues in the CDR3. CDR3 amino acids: CASSLVAASNQYF. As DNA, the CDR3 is TGTGCCAGCAGCTTGGTGGCGGCCTCTAACCAGTACTTC.

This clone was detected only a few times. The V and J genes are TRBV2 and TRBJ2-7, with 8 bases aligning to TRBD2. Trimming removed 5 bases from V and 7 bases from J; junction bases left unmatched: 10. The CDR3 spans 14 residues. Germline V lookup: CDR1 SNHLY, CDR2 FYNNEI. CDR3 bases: TGTGCCAGCAGTCCCGGGGGGGCCCTCCGGGAGCAGTACTTC. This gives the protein CASSPGGALREQYF.

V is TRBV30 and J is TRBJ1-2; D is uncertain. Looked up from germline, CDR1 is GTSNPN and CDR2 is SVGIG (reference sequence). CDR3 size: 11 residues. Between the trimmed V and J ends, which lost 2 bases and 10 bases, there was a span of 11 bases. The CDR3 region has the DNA TGTGCCTGGAGTATCGGGGTGGCCTACACCTTC. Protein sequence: CAWSIGVAYTF.

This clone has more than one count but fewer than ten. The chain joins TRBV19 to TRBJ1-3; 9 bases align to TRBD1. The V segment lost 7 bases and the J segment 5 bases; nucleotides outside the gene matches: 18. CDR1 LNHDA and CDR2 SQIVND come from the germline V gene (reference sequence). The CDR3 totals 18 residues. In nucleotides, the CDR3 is TGTGCCAGTACCATTGTGGGACAGGGAGGAGATGGTCGAAACACCATATATTTT. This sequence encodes CASTIVGQGGDGRNTIYF.

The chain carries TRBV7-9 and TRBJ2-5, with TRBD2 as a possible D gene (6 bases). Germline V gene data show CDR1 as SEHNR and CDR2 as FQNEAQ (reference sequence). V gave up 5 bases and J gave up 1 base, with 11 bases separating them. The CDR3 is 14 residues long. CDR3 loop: CASSGSGAQETQYF. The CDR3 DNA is TGTGCCAGCAGCGGGTCGGGAGCCCAAGAGACCCAGTACTTC. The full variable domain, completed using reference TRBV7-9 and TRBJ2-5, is DTGVSQNPRHKITKRGQNVTFRCDPISEHNRLYWYRQTLGQGPEFLTYFQNEAQLEKSRLLSDRFSAERPKGSFSTLEIQRTEQGDSAMYLCASSGSGAQETQYFGPGTRLLVL.

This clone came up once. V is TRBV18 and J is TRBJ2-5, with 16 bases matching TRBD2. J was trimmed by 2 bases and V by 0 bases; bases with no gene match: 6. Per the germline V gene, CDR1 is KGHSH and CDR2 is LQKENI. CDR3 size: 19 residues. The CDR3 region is CASSPPGLAGGPGQETQYF. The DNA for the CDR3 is TGTGCCAGCTCACCACCGGGACTAGCGGGAGGGCCGGGTCAAGAGACCCAGTACTTC.

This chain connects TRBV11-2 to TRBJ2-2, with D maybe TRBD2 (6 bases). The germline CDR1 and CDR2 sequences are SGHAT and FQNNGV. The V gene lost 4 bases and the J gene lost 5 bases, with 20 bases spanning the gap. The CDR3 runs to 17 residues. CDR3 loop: CASSYTTGLQDTGELFF. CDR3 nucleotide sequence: TGTGCCAGCAGCTACACGACGGGACTTCAGGATACCGGGGAGCTGTTTTTT.

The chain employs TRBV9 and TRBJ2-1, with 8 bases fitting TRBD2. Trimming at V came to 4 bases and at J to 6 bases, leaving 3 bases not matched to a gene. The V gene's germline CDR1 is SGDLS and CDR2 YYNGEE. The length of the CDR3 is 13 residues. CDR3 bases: TGTGCCAGCAGCTCCGGACTAGCCAATGAGCAGTTCTTC. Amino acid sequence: CASSSGLANEQFF. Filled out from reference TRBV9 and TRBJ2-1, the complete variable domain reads DSGVTQTPKHLITATGQRVTLRCSPRSGDLSVYWYQQSLDQGLQFLIQYYNGEERAKGNILERFSAQQFPDLHSELNLSSLELGDSALYFCASSSGLANEQFFGPGTRLTVL.

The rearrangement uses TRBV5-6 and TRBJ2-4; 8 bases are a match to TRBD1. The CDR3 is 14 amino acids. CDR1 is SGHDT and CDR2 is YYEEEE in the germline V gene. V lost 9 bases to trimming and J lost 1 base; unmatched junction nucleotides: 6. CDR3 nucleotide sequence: TGTGCCAAGACAGGGGAAGTTGCCAAAAACATTCAGTACTTC. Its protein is CAKTGEVAKNIQYF.

CDR3: CASNRGNTEAFF. The CDR3 DNA is TGTGCCAGCAATAGGGGGAACACTGAAGCTTTCTTT. V usage is TRBV28 and J usage is TRBJ1-1, with D perhaps matching TRBD1 (5 bases). The CDR3 is made up of 12 amino acids. Germline V gives CDR1 MDHEN, CDR2 SYDVKM. V was trimmed by 7 bases and J by 1 base, leaving 7 bases between them.

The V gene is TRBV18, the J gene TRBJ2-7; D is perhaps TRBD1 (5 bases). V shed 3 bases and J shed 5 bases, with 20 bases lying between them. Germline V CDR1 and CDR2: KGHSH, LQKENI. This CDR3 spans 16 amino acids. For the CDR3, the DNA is TGTGCCAGCTCACCTCTCGGCTTTGGCAGGGAAAACGAGCAGTACTTC. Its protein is CASSPLGFGRENEQYF.

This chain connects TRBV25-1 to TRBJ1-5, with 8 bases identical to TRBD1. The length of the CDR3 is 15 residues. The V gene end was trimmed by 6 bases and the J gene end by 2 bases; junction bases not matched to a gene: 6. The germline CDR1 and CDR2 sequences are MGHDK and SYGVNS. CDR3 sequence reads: CASRAGTGRNQPQHF. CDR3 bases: TGTGCCAGCAGAGCCGGGACAGGACGCAATCAGCCCCAGCATTTT.

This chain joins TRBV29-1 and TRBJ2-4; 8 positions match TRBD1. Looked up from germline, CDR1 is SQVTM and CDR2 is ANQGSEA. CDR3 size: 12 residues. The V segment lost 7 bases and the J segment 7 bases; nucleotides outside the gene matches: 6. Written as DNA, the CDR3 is TGCAGCGCTAGGACAGGGTCGAACATTCAGTACTTC. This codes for CSARTGSNIQYF. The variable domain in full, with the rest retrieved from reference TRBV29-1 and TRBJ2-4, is SAVISQKPSRDICQRGTSLTIQCQVDSQVTMMFWYRQQPGQSLTLIATANQGSEATYESGFVIDKFPISRPNLTFSTLTVSNMSPEDSSIYLCSARTGSNIQYFGAGTRLSVL.

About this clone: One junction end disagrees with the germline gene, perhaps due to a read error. For the CDR3, the DNA is TGCGCCAGCAGCTTGGGGCTAGCGGGCGGGCTGACAGGGCGTTTT. Its translation is CASSLGLAGGLTGRF. The chain uses TRBV5-1 and TRBJ2-3; a possible D gene is TRBD2 (8 bases). There are 15 residues in the CDR3. The germline CDR1 and CDR2 sequences are SGHRS and YFSETQ.

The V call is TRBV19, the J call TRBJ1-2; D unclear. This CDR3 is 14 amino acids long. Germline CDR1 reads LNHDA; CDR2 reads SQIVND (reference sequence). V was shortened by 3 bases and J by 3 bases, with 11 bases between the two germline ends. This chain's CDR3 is CASSMFGRDYGYTF. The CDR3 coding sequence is TGTGCCAGTAGTATGTTTGGGAGAGACTATGGCTACACCTTC.

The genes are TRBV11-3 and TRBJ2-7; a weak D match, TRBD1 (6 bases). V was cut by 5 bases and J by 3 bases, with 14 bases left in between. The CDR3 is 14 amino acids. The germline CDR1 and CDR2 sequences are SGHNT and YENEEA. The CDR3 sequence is CASSGRQDNYEQYF. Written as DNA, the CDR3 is TGTGCCAGCAGCGGTCGACAGGACAACTACGAGCAGTACTTC.

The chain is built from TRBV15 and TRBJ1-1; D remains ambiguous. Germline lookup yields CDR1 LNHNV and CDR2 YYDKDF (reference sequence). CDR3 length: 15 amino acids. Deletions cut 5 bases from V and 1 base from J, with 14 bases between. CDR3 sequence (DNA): TGTGCCACCAGCTTTCAGAAGAACCCGAACACTGAAGCTTTCTTT. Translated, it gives CATSFQKNPNTEAFF. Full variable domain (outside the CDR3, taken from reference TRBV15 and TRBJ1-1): DAMVIQNPRYQVTQFGKPVTLSCSQTLNHNVMYWYQQKSSQAPKLLFHYYDKDFNNEADTPDNFQSRRPNTSFCFLDIRSPGLGDTAMYLCATSFQKNPNTEAFFGQGTRLTVV.

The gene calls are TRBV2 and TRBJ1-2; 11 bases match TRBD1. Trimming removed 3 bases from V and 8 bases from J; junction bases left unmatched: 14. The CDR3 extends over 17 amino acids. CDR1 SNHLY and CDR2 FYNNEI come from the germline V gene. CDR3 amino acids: CASSEIRRTGGFGGYTF. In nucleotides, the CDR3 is TGTGCCAGCAGTGAGATACGGAGGACAGGGGGCTTTGGAGGCTACACCTTC.

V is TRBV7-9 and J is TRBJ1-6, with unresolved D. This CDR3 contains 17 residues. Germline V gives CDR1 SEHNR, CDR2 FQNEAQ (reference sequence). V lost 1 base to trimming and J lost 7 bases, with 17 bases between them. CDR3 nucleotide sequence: TGTGCCAGCAGCTTAGGAGGTTCCACCGGGGTGAATTCACCCCTCCACTTT. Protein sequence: CASSLGGSTGVNSPLHF.